The T cell receptor (beta chain) described here comes from a study of T cell responses to AZD1222 COVID-19 vaccine. Some clones are missing from TCRdb's copy, which holds only in-frame ones; the method was immunoSEQ multiplex PCR. The table has about 56,000 clones, roughly three quarters seen once. Within the sample, this clone is medium-sized. Losses at the gene ends were 2 bases for V and 3 bases for J; bases not matched to a gene: 1. The germline V gene has CDR1 MNHEY and CDR2 SMNVEV (reference sequence). CDR3 length: 14 amino acids. Pooling was applied to second doses at about 4 or about 12 weeks.

V is TRBV27 and J is TRBJ2-1; 7 positions match TRBD2. The sequence came from an adult who received the AZD1222 COVID-19 vaccine. The source material was peripheral blood, sampled 28 days after the second AZD1222 dose. CDR3 DNA: TGTGCCAGCAGTTTACGGGACTACTACAATGAGCAGTTCTTC. Protein product: CASSLRDYYNEQFF.